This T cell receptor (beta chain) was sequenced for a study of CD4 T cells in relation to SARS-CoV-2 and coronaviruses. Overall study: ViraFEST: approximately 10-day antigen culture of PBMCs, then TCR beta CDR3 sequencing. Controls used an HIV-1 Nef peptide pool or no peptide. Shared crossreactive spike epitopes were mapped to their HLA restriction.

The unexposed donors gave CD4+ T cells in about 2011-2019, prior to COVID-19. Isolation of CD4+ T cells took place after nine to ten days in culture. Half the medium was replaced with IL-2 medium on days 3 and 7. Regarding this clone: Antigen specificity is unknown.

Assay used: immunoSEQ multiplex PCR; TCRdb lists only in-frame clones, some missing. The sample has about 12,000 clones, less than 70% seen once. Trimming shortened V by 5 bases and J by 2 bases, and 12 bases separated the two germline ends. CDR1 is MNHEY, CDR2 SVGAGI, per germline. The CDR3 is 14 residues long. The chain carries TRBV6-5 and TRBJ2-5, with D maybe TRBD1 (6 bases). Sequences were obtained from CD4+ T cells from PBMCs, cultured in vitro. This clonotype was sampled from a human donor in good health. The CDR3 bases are TGTGCCAGCAGTAACAGGGCTCTACAAGAGACCCAGTACTTC. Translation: CASSNRALQETQYF.